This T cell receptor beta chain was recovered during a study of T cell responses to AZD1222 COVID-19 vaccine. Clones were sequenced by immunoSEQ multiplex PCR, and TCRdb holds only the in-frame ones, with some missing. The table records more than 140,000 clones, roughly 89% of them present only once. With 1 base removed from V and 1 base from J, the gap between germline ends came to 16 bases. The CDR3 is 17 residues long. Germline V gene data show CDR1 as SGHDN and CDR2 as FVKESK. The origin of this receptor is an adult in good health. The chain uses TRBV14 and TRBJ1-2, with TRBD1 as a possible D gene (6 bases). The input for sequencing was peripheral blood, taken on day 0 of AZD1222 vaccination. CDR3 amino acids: CASSQGGMAGVNYGYTF. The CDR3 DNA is TGTGCCAGCAGCCAAGGAGGCATGGCAGGGGTTAACTATGGCTACACCTTC.